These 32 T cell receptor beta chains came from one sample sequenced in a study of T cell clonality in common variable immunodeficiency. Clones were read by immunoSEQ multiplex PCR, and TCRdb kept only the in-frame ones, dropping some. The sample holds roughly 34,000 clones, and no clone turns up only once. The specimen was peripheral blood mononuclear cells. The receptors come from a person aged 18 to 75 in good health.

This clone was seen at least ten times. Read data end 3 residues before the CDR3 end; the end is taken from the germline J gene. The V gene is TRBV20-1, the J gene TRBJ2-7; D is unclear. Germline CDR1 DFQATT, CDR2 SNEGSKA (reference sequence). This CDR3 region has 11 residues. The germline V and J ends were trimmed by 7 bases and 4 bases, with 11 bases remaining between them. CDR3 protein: CSVAEIYEQYF. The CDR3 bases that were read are TGCAGTGTGGCCGAGATATACGAG.

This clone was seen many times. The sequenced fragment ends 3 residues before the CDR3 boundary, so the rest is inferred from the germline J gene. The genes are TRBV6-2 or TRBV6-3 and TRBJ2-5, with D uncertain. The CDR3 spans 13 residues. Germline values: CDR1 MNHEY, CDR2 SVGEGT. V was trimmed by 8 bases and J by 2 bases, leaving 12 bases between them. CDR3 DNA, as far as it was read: TGTGCCAGCTTTGAGACAAGACAAGAGACC. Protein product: CASFETRQET. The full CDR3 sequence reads CASFETRQETQYF.

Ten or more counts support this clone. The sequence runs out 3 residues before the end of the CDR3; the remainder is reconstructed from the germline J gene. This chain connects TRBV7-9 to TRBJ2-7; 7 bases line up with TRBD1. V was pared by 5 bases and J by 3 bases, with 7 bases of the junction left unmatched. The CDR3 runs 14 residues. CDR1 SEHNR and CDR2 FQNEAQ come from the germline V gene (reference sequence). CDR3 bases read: TGTGCCAGCAGCACAACAGGGGCTGACTACGAG. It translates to CASSTTGADYE. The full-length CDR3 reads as CASSTTGADYEQYF. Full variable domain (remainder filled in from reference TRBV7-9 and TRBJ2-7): DTGVSQNPRHKITKRGQNVTFRCDPISEHNRLYWYRQTLGQGPEFLTYFQNEAQLEKSRLLSDRFSAERPKGSFSTLEIQRTEQGDSAMYLCASSTTGADYEQYFGPGTRLTVT.

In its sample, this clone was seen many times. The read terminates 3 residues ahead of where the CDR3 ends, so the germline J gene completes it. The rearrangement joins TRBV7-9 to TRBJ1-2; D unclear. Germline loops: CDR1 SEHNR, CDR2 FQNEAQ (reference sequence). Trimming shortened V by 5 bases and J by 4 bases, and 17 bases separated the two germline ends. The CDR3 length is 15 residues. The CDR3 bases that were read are TGTGCCAGCAGCCCGCCCGCGGGATTGGGCTATGGC. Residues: CASSPPAGLGYG. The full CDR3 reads CASSPPAGLGYGYTF.

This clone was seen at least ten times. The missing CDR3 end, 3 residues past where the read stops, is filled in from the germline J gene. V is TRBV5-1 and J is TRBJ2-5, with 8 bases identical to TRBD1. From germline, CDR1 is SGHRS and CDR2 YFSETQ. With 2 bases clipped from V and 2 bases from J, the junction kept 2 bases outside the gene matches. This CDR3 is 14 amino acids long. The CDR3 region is CASSFGTGQETQYF. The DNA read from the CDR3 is TGCGCCAGCAGCTTTGGGACAGGTCAAGAGACC. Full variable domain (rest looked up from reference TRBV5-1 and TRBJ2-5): KAGVTQTPRYLIKTRGQQVTLSCSPISGHRSVSWYQQTPGQGLQFLFEYFSETQRNKGNFPGRFSGRQFSNSRSEMNVSTLELGDSALYLCASSFGTGQETQYFGPGTRLLVL.

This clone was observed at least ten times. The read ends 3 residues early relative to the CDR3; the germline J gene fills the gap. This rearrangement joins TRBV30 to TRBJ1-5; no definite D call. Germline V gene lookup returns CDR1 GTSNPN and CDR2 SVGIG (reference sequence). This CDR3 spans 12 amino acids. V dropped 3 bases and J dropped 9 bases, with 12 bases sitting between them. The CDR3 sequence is CAWSPQKGPQHF. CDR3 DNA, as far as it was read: TGTGCCTGGAGCCCTCAAAAGGGGCCC.

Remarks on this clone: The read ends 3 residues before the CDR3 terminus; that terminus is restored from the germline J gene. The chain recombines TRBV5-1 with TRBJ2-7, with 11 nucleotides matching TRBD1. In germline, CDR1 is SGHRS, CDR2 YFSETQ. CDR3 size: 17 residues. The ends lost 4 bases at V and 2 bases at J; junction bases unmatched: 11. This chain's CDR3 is CASSRGAGTGGPYEQYF. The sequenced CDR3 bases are TGCGCCAGCAGCAGAGGCGCTGGGACAGGGGGACCCTACGAG.

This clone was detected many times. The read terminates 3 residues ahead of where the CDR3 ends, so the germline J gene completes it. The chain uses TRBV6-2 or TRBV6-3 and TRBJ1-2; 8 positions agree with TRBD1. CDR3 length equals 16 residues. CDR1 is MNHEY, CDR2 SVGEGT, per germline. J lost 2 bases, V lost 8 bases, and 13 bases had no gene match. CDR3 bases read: TGTGCCAGCGTATCACCACCGGGACAGGAAAACTATGGC. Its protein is CASVSPPGQENYG. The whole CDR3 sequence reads CASVSPPGQENYGYTF.

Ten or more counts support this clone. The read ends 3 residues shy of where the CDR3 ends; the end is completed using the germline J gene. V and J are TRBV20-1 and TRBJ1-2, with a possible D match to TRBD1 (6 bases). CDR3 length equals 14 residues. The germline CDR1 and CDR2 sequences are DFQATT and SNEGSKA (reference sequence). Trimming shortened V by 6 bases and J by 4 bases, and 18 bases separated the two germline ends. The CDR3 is CSATRPGAFYGYTF. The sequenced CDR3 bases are TGCAGTGCGACGAGGCCAGGGGCGTTCTATGGC.

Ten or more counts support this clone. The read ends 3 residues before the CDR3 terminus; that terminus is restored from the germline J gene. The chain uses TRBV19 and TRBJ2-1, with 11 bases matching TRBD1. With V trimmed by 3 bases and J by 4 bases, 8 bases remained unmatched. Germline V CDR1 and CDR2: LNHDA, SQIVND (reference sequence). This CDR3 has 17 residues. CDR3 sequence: CASSITRTGGLYNEQFF. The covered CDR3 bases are TGTGCCAGTAGTATTACCCGGACAGGGGGCCTTTACAATGAG.

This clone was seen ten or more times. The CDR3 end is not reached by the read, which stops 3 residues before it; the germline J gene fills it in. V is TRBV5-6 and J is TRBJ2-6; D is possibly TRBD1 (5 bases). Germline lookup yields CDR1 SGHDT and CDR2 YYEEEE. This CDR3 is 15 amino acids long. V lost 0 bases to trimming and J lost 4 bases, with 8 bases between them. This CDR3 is CASSLGAGGANVLTF. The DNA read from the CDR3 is TGTGCCAGCAGCTTGGGGGCAGGGGGGGCCAACGTC.

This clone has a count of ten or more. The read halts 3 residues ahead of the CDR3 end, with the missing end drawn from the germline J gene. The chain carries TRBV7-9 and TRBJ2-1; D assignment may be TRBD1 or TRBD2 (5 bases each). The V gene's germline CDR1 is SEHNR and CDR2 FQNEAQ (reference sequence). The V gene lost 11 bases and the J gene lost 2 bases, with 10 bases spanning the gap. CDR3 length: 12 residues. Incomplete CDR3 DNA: TGTGCCGGGCAGGGAGCCTACAATGAG. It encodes CAGQGAYNE. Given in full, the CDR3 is CAGQGAYNEQFF.

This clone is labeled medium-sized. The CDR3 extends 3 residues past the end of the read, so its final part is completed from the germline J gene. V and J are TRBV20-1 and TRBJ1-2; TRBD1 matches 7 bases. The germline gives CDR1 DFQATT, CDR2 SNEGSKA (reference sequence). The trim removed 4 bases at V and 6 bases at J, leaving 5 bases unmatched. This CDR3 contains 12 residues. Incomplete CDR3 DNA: TGCAGTGCTACCTGGGACAGAGATGGC. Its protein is CSATWDRDG. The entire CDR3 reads CSATWDRDGYTF.

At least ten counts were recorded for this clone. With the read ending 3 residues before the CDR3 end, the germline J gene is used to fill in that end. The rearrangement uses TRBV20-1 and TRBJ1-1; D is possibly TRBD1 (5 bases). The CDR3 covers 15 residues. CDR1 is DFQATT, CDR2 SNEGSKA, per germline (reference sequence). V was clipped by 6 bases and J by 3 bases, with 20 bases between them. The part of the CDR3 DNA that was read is TGCAGTGCCGTCGACTCAGGGTCACGGGACACTGAA. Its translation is CSAVDSGSRDTE. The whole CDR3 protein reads CSAVDSGSRDTEAFF.

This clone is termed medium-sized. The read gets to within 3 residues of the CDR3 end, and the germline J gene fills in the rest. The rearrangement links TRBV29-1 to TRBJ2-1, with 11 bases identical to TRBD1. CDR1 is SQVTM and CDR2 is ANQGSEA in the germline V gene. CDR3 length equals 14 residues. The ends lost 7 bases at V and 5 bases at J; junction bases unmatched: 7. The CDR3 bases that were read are TGCAGCGCCGGGACAGGGGGTGTCCACAATGAG. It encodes CSAGTGGVHNE. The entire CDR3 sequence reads CSAGTGGVHNEQFF.

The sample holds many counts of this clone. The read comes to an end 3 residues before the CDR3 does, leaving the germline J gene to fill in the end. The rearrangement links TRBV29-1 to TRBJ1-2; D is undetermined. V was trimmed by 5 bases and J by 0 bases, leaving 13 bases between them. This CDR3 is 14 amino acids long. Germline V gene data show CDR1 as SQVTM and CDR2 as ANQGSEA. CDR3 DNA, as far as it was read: TGCAGCGTTTGGGCACCCGCAGCTAACTATGGC. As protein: CSVWAPAANYG. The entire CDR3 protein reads CSVWAPAANYGYTF.

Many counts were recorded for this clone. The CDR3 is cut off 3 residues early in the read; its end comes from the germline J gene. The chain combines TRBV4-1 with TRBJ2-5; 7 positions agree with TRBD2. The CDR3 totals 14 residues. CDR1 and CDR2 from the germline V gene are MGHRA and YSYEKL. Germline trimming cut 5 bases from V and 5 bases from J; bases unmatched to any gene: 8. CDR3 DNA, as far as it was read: TGCGCCAGCAGCTCAGCGGGGCGCGGGGAGACC. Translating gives CASSSAGRGET. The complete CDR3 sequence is CASSSAGRGETQYF.

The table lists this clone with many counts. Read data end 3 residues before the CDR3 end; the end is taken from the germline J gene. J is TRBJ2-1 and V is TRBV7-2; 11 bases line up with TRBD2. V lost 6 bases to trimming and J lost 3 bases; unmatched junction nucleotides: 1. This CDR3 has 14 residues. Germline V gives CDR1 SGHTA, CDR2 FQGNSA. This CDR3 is CASRTSGIYNEQFF. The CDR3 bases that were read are TGTGCCAGCAGGACTAGCGGGATCTACAATGAG.

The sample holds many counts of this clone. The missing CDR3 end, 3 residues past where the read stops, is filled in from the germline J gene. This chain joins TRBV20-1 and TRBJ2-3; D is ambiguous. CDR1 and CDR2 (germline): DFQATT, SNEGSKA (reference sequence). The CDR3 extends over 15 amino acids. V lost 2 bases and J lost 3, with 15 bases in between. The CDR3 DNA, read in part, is TGCAGTGCTAGACGGCCCCAGGTGAATACAGATACG. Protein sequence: CSARRPQVNTDT. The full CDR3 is CSARRPQVNTDTQYF.

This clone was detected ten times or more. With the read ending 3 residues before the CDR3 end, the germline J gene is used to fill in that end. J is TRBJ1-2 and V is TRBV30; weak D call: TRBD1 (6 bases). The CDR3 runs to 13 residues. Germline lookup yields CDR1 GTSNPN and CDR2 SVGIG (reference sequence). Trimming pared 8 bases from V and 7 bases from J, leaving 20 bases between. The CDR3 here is CAVAGAGSSGYTF. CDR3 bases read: TGTGCCGTCGCGGGGGCCGGGTCCTCTGGC.

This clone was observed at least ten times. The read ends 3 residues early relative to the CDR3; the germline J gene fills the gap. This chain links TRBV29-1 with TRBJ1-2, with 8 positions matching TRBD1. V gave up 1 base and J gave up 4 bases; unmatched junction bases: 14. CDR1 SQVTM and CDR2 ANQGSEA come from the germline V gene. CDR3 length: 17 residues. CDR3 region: CSVEASQDREISYGYTF. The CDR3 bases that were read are TGCAGCGTTGAAGCCTCTCAGGACAGGGAAATCTCCTATGGC.

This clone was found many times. The CDR3 region is CASSPSMGGEQYF. Partial CDR3 DNA: TGTGCCAGCAGCCCCTCGATGGGGGGCGAG. The chain uses TRBV7-3 and TRBJ2-7; TRBD2 is a possible D gene (6 bases). Read coverage stops 3 residues before the CDR3 terminus; the germline J gene supplies the remainder. Trimming removed 5 bases from V and 6 bases from J, with 14 bases in between. The CDR3 is made up of 13 amino acids. Per germline, CDR1 SGHTA and CDR2 FQGTGA.

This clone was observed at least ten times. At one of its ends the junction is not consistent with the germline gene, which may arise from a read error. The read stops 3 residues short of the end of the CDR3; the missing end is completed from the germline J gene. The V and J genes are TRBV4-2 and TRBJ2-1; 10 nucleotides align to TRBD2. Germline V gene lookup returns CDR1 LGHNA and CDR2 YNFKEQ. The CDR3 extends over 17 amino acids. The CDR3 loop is CASSRTIIAGGTNEQFF. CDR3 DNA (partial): TGCGCCAGCAGCCGAACGATAATAGCGGGGGGAACCAATGAG.

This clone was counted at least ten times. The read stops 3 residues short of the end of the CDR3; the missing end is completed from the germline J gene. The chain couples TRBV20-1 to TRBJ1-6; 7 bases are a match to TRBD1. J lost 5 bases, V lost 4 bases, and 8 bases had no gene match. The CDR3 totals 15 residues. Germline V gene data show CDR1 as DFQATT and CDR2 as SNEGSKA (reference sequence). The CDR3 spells CSATERGQNNSPLHF. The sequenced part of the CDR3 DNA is TGCAGTGCTACGGAAAGGGGACAGAATAATTCACCC.

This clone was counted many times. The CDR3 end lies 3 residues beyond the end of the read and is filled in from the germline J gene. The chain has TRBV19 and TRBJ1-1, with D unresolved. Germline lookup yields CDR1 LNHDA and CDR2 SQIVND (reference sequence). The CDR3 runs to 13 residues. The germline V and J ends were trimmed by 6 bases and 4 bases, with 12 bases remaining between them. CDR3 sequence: CASRPHIRTEAFF. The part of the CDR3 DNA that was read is TGTGCCAGTAGACCTCACATTCGCACTGAA.

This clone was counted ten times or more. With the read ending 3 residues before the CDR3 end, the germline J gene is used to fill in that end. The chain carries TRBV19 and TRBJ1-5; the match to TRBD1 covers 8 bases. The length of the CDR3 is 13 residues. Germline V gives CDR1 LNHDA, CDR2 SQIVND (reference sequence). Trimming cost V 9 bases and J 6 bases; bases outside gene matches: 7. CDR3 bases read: TGTGCCAGCTGTTCAGGGGGCTTTCAGCCC. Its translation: CASCSGGFQP. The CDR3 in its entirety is CASCSGGFQPQHF.

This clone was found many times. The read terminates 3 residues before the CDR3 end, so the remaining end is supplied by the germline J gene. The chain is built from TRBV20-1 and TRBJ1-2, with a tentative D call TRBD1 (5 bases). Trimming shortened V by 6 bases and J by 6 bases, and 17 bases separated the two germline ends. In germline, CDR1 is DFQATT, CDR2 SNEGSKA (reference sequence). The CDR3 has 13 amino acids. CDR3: CSASDGGTDGYTF. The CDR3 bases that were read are TGCAGTGCCTCTGACGGGGGAACGGATGGC.

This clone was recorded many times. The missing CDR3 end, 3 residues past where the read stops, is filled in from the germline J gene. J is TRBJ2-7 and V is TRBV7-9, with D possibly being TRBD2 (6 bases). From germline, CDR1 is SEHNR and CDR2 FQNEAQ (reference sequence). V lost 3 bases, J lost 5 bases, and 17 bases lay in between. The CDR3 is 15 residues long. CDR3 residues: CASSFPRGTLDEQYF. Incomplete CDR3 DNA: TGTGCCAGCAGCTTCCCCCGTGGGACTTTAGACGAG.

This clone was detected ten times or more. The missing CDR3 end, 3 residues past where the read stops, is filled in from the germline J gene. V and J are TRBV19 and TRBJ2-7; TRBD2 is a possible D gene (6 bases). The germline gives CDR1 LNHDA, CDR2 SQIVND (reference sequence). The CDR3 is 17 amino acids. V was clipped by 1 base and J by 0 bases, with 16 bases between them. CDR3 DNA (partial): TGTGCCAGTAGTATAGGTATACTGGCGGGATTCTCCTACGAG. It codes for CASSIGILAGFSYE. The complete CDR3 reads CASSIGILAGFSYEQYF.

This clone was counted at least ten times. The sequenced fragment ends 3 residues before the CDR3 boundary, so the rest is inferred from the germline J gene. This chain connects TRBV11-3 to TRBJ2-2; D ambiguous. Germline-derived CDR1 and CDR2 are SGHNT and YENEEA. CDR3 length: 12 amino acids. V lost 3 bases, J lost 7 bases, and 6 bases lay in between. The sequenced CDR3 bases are TGTGCCAGCAGCTTGGGCCGCGGGGAG. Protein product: CASSLGRGE. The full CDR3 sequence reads CASSLGRGELFF. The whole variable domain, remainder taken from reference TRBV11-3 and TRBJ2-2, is EAGVVQSPRYKIIEKKQPVAFWCNPISGHNTLYWYLQNLGQGPELLIRYENEEAVDDSQLPKDRFSAERLKGVDSTLKIQPAELGDSAVYLCASSLGRGELFFGEGSRLTVL.

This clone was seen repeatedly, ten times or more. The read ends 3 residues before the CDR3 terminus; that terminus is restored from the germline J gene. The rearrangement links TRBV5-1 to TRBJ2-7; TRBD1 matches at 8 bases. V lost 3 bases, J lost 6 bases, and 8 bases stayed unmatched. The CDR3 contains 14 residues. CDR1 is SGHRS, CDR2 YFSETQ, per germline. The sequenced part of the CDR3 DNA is TGCGCCAGCAGCTCAAACCAGGGGGCGGGCGAG. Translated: CASSSNQGAGE. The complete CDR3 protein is CASSSNQGAGEQYF.

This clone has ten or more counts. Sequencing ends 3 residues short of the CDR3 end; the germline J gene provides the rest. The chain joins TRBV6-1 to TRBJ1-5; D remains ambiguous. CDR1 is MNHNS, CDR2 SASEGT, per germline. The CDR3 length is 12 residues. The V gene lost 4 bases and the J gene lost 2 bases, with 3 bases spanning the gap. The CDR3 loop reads CASSGGNQPQHF. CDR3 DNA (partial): TGTGCCAGCAGTGGCGGCAATCAGCCC.